This T cell receptor beta chain was found in a study of blood T cell repertoires in COVID-19. Sequenced by immunoSEQ multiplex PCR; TCRdb stores in-frame clones only, minus some. The sample lists around 300,000 clones, approximately 91% seen once, with roughly 0.92% in the top ten. Sequencing input: peripheral blood. The receptor was derived from a middle-aged woman who had recovered from COVID-19.

The CDR3 DNA is TGTGCCATCACGCCTAGCGGGAACACCGGGGAGCTGTTTTTT. Amino acids: CAITPSGNTGELFF. The gene calls are TRBV10-3 and TRBJ2-2; 7 bases are shared with TRBD2. CDR3 size: 14 residues. Unmatched junction bases numbered 3, after V lost 7 bases and J lost 1 base. The germline V gene encodes CDR1 ENHRY and CDR2 SYGVKD.